This T cell receptor beta chain was recovered during a study of T cell changes during pregnancy in multiple sclerosis. The method was immunoSEQ multiplex PCR; TCRdb's version includes in-frame clones alone and lacks a portion of them. This sample has some 37,000 clones; around 91% occur once, and the top ten carry roughly 10%. Germline loops: CDR1 MNHEY, CDR2 SVGAGI. The CDR3 is 15 amino acids. The germline V and J ends were trimmed by 4 bases and 4 bases, with 13 bases remaining between them. This sequence joins TRBV6-5 and TRBJ1-4; D unclear. The TCR originated in a female donor with multiple sclerosis, enrolled in a pregnancy study. Specimen: CD8+ T cells from peripheral blood mononuclear cells, collected in the third trimester of pregnancy. This CDR3 is CASSSEGLSNEKLFF. CDR3 bases: TGTGCCAGCAGTTCTGAGGGTCTTAGTAATGAAAAACTGTTTTTT.